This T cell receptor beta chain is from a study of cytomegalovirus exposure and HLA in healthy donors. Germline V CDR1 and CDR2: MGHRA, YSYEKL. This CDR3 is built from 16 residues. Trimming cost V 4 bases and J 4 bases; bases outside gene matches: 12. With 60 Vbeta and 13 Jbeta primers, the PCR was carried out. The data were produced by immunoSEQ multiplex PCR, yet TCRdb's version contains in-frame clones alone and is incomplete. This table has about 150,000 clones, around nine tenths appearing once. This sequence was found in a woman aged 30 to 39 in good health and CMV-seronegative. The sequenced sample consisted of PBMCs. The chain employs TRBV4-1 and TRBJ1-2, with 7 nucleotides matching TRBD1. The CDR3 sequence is CASSLRDADRVYGYTF. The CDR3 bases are TGCGCCAGCAGCCTCAGGGACGCTGACAGGGTCTATGGCTACACCTTC.